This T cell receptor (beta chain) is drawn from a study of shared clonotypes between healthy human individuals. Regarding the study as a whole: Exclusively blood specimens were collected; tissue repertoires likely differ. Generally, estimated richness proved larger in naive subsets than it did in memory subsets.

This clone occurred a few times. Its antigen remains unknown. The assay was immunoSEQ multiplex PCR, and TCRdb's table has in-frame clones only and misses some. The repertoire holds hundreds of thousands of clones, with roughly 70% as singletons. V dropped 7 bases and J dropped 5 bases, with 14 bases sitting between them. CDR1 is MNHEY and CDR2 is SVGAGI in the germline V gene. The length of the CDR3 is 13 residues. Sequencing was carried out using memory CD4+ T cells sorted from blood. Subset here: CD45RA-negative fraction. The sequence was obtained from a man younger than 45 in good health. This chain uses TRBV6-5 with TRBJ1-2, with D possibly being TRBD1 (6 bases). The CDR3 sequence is CASNDRWSYGYTF. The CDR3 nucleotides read TGTGCCAGCAACGACAGGTGGAGTTATGGCTACACCTTC.